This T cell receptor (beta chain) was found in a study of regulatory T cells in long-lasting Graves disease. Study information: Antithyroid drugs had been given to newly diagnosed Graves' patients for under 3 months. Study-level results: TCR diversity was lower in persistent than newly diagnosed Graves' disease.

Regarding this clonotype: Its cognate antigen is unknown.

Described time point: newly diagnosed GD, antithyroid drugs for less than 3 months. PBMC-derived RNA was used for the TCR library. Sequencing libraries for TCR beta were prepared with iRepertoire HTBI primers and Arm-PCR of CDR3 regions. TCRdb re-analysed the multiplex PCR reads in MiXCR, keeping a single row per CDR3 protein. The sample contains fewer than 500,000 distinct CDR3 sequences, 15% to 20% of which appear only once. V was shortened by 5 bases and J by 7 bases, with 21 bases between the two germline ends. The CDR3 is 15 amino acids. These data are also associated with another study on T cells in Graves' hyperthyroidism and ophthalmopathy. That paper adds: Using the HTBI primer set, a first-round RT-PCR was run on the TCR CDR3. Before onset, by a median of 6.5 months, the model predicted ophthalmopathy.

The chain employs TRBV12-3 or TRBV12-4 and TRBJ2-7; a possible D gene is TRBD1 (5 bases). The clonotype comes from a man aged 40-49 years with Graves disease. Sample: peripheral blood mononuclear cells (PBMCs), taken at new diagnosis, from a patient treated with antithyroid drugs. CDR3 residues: CASSMHMQGATEQYF. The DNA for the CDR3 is TGTGCCAGCAGTATGCATATGCAAGGGGCTACGGAGCAGTACTTC.